This is a list of T cell receptor beta chains from one sample in a study of technical replicates of blood from a few donors. TCRdb's table, derived via immunoSEQ multiplex PCR, lists solely in-frame clones and lacks some. Among tens of thousands of clones listed, 92% were seen once. The sample comprised PBMCs. The receptors here all came from a human donor in good health. Some clones in this sample may be carry-over from other donors' samples. Each CDR3 is given with its conserved first and last residue. Fields, in order: D gene, J gene, clone size, CDR3 length, V gene, CDR3 DNA, CDR3 protein. The D gene is left open where the match is weak. Clone size is given for some rows only: seen once, a few or many times, or a class if the clone is expanded.

TRBD2 | TRBJ2-5 | - | 16 | TRBV4-1 | TGCGCCAGCAGCCAAGGGAGCGGGGGGGCTTGGGAGACCCAGTACTTC | CASSQGSGGAWETQYF
- | TRBJ2-3 | - | 16 | TRBV6-5 | TGTGCCAGCAGTTACTCTTCGGAGGGACCCCGGCATACGCAGTATTTT | CASSYSSEGPRHTQYF
TRBD2 | TRBJ2-7 | - | 15 | TRBV5-4 | TGTGCCAGCAGCCCGGGGCGGGGGGTCTCCTACGAGCAGTACTTC | CASSPGRGVSYEQYF
- | TRBJ1-4 | - | 11 | TRBV7-9 | TGTGCCAGCAGCCGGAATGAAAAACTGTTTTTT | CASSRNEKLFF
- | TRBJ1-1 | - | 13 | TRBV4-3 | TGCGCCAGCAGCCAAGTGGGAGGCACTGAAGCTTTCTTT | CASSQVGGTEAFF
- | TRBJ1-1 | - | 17 | TRBV7-9 | TGTGCCAGCAGCCGCCCGGTAGACTCCCTGGGGAACACTGAAGCTTTCTTT | CASSRPVDSLGNTEAFF
- | TRBJ2-7 | - | 12 | TRBV18 | TGTGCCAGCTCCCTGGACAGCTACGAGCAGTACTTC | CASSLDSYEQYF
- | TRBJ1-1 | - | 14 | TRBV5-1 | TGCGCCAGCAGCCCACGGGAGGGGAACACTGAAGCTTTCTTT | CASSPREGNTEAFF
TRBD1 | TRBJ1-2 | few | 21 | TRBV4-3 | TGCGCCAGCAGCCAAGATCGGTCCCCGGAGATTGGACAGGCCCTGGCGTGGGGCTACACCTTC | CASSQDRSPEIGQALAWGYTF
- | TRBJ1-1 | - | 14 | TRBV5-4 | TGTGCCAGCAGCTCAGAACGAAGGGGCACTGAAGCTTTCTTT | CASSSERRGTEAFF
TRBD1 | TRBJ2-7 | - | 14 | TRBV27 | TGTGCCAGCATGGGGATGGACAGGCCCTACGAGCAGTACTTC | CASMGMDRPYEQYF
- | TRBJ1-3 | - | 15 | TRBV6-5 | TGTGCCACCTACGCCCCGGGTCCTTCTGGAAACACCATATATTTT | CATYAPGPSGNTIYF
- | TRBJ1-1 | - | 15 | TRBV7-8 | TGTGCCAGCAGCTTAAAATGGTTCAGGGACACTGAAGCTTTCTTT | CASSLKWFRDTEAFF
- | TRBJ1-2 | - | 15 | TRBV6-5 | TGTGCCAGCAGTCAATTCGTGTCGGACACGAATGGCTACACCTTC | CASSQFVSDTNGYTF
- | TRBJ1-2 | - | 13 | TRBV5-1 | TGCGCCAGCAGCTTGGCTGAGCAATATGGCTACACCTTC | CASSLAEQYGYTF
TRBD1 | TRBJ1-3 | - | 15 | TRBV6-5 | TGTGCCAGCAGTCTGGACAGGGCAAATGGAAACACCATATATTTT | CASSLDRANGNTIYF
- | TRBJ1-5 | - | 15 | TRBV6-1 | TGTGCCAGCAGTGAAAGTCGTTTCGATGGCCAGCCCCAGCATTTT | CASSESRFDGQPQHF
TRBD1 | TRBJ2-7 | - | 14 | TRBV5-4 | TGTGCCAGCAGCGTCCGGGACAGGTCCTACGAGCAGTACTTC | CASSVRDRSYEQYF
TRBD2 | TRBJ2-1 | - | 16 | TRBV5-1 | TGCGCCAGCAGCTCTTATGGCGGGGGTTCCTACAATGAGCAGTTCTTC | CASSSYGGGSYNEQFF
TRBD2 | TRBJ2-7 | - | 16 | TRBV19 | TGTGCCAGTAGTATAGTCCGGACTAGCCGCAACGGCGAGCAGTACTTC | CASSIVRTSRNGEQYF
- | TRBJ1-1 | - | 13 | TRBV6-6 | TGTGCCAGCACCTTAGACAGGAACACTGAAGCTTTCTTT | CASTLDRNTEAFF
TRBD2 | TRBJ2-1 | - | 12 | TRBV6-5 | TGTGCCAGCAGCTCTAGCGGGGGGGTTAAGGTCTTC | CASSSSGGVKVF
TRBD1 | TRBJ1-2 | - | 13 | TRBV29-1 | TGCAGCGTTTGGACAGGGGGTGACTATGGCTACACCTTC | CSVWTGGDYGYTF
TRBD1 | TRBJ2-5 | - | 14 | TRBV30 | TGTGCCTGGAGTGTCGGCCAGGGGGCAGAGACCCAGTACTTC | CAWSVGQGAETQYF
TRBD2 | TRBJ2-1 | - | 15 | TRBV5-6 | TGTGCCAGCAGCTTGTTTAGCGGGGGGTACAATGAGCAGTTCTTC | CASSLFSGGYNEQFF
- | TRBJ1-1 | - | 14 | TRBV21-1 | TGTGCCAGCAGCAGACAGGGGGAAGGTTCGGCGGCTTTCTTT | CASSRQGEGSAAFF
- | TRBJ1-4 | - | 12 | TRBV18 | TGTGCCAGCTCACCATATAATGAAAAACTGTTTTTT | CASSPYNEKLFF
TRBD1 | TRBJ2-7 | - | 16 | TRBV25-1 | TGTGCCAGCAGTGAAGGTGTTCAGGGGGCGCAGGACGAGCAGTACTTC | CASSEGVQGAQDEQYF
TRBD2 | TRBJ2-1 | - | 14 | TRBV5-1 | TGCGCCAGCGCGGGGGAGGCCACAAACAATGAGCAGTTCTTC | CASAGEATNNEQFF
- | TRBJ1-1 | - | 13 | TRBV4-1 | TGCGCCAGCACCCTAGGCCGGAACACTGAAGCTTTCTTT | CASTLGRNTEAFF
TRBD1 | TRBJ1-2 | once | 13 | TRBV10-3 | TGTGCCATCAGTACGACAGGGGTTCATGGCTACACCTTC | CAISTTGVHGYTF
TRBD1 | TRBJ2-4 | - | 15 | TRBV7-9 | TGTGCCAGCGGGGGACAGATACTAGCCAAAAACATTCAGTACTTC | CASGGQILAKNIQYF
- | TRBJ1-4 | - | 15 | TRBV29-1 | TGCAGCGTTCTTATCCCCAGGGCATCTAATGAAAAACTGTTTTTT | CSVLIPRASNEKLFF
- | TRBJ2-7 | - | 16 | TRBV21-1 | TGTGCCAGCAGCAAAGTCGGCGACAGAGGTACTGGCGAGCAGTACTTC | CASSKVGDRGTGEQYF
- | TRBJ2-2 | once | 15 | TRBV6-1 | TGTGCCAGCAGTGAGCAACTAACGCTCACCGGGGAGCTGTTTTTT | CASSEQLTLTGELFF
- | TRBJ2-1 | few | 15 | TRBV4-1 | TGCGCCAGCAGCCAGCTCCCCACATTCTACAATGAGCAGTTCTTC | CASSQLPTFYNEQFF
- | TRBJ2-6 | - | 18 | TRBV7-2 | TGTGCCAGCAGCTTACTGCGGCAGCACCTCTCTGGGGCCAACGTCCTGACTTTC | CASSLLRQHLSGANVLTF
- | TRBJ2-7 | - | 14 | TRBV7-2 | TGTGCCAGCAGCCTCCCCGCAGGGGACAACGAGCAGTACTTC | CASSLPAGDNEQYF
- | TRBJ2-7 | - | 13 | TRBV7-9 | TGTGCCAGCAGCTTCCCCGGAGTCCGCGAGCAGTACTTC | CASSFPGVREQYF
TRBD2 | TRBJ2-7 | - | 14 | TRBV13 | TGTGCCAGCAGCCAAGAGCGGGGGAACTACGAGCAGTACTTC | CASSQERGNYEQYF
TRBD2 | TRBJ2-2 | - | 17 | TRBV30 | TGTGCCTGGAGTACGGAGGGCCTAGCGGCAAGCACCGGGGAGCTGTTTTTT | CAWSTEGLAASTGELFF
TRBD1 | TRBJ2-7 | - | 15 | TRBV4-3 | TGCGCCAGCAGCCTAGAGGACAGGGAGTCCTACGAGCAGTACTTC | CASSLEDRESYEQYF
- | TRBJ1-2 | - | 13 | TRBV7-8 | TGTGCCAGCAGCTTAGTGTACAGGAATGGCTACACCTTC | CASSLVYRNGYTF
- | TRBJ2-5 | - | 13 | TRBV6-5 | TGTGCCAGCAGTTACGGCCTCCAAGAGACCCAGTACTTC | CASSYGLQETQYF
TRBD1 | TRBJ1-2 | - | 12 | TRBV9 | TGTGCCAGCAGCAGGGACAGCTATGGCTACACCTTC | CASSRDSYGYTF
- | TRBJ2-5 | - | 11 | TRBV12-5 | TGTGCTAGTGGTTCTCGGGAGACCCAGTACTTC | CASGSRETQYF
- | TRBJ2-5 | - | 13 | TRBV7-9 | TGTGCCAGCAGCTTAGTCAGGGATGAGACCCAGTACTTC | CASSLVRDETQYF
- | TRBJ2-3 | - | 14 | TRBV7-3 | TGTGCCAGCAGCCCGCCTGACAGGACCGATACGCAGTATTTT | CASSPPDRTDTQYF
- | TRBJ1-2 | - | 14 | TRBV4-3 | TGCGCCAGCAGCCAAGATAGGACAGATTATGGCTACACCTTC | CASSQDRTDYGYTF
- | TRBJ1-2 | few | 17 | TRBV4-1 | TGCGCCAGCAGCCAAGAGAGGAGGGGACCATCCAACTATGGCTACACCTTC | CASSQERRGPSNYGYTF
- | TRBJ1-2 | - | 15 | TRBV5-6 | TGTGCCAGCAGCTTGGTCGGCGGCGCTCCAACGGGCTACACCTTC | CASSLVGGAPTGYTF
TRBD1 | TRBJ1-4 | - | 15 | TRBV7-6 | TGTGCCAGCAGCTTAGGGCAGGGGGCAGGGGAAAAACTGTTTTTT | CASSLGQGAGEKLFF
- | TRBJ2-1 | - | 14 | TRBV7-7 | TGTGCCAGCAGACGCGGGGGCCGGAACAATGAGCAGTTCTTC | CASRRGGRNNEQFF
- | TRBJ2-1 | - | 19 | TRBV27 | TGTGCCAGCAGTTCGCCCCCAGAAAGGGCAAGGGGTGGTTACAATGAGCAGTTCTTC | CASSSPPERARGGYNEQFF
TRBD1 | TRBJ1-2 | - | 14 | TRBV4-1 | TGCGCCAGCAGCCCCGGGACAGGGGGCGAAGGCTACACCTTC | CASSPGTGGEGYTF
- | TRBJ1-5 | - | 15 | TRBV5-1 | TGCGCCAGCAGCATACACAGGGATAGCAATCAGCCCCAGCATTTT | CASSIHRDSNQPQHF
- | TRBJ1-6 | - | 14 | TRBV7-9 | TGTGCCAGCAGCTTAAATCTAGTCTATTCACCCCTCCACTTT | CASSLNLVYSPLHF
TRBD1 | TRBJ2-1 | - | 14 | TRBV27 | TGTGCCAGCAGTTATGGACAGGGGGCCCATGAGCAGTTCTTC | CASSYGQGAHEQFF
- | TRBJ2-1 | - | 16 | TRBV29-1 | TGCAGCGTTGAAGATTTCCACGGGAGTAGGGACAATGAGCAGTTCTTC | CSVEDFHGSRDNEQFF